This TCR beta chain was obtained from a study of blood T cell repertoires in COVID-19. The overall study: Samples taken during acute and convalescent COVID-19 were collected in the United States, Italy and Spain. Sample material is recorded as cDNA or gDNA derived from T cells, B-cell-depleted T cells, or PBMCs.

Authors' methods: Researchers report that nucleated cell counts were estimated from reference gene primer amplification. TCRdb's copy holds only in-frame clones and misses some; the assay was immunoSEQ multiplex PCR. V and J calls and clone size are as listed in that table; D and trimming were resolved from the DNA. Of around 300,000 clones in the sample, just under 90% were seen once. V shed 7 bases and J 0 bases; nucleotides not matched to a gene: 0. In germline, CDR1 is ENHRY, CDR2 SYGVKD. The length of the CDR3 is 14 residues. Cohort 3 donors counted as recovered after two negative PCRs, clearance, or resolved symptoms.

V and J are TRBV10-3 and TRBJ2-6; 7 nucleotides align to TRBD1. Material: PBMCs or T cells enriched from blood (not recorded which). This clonotype was sampled from a woman aged 30 to 39 who had recovered from COVID-19. The CDR3 bases are TGTGCCATCAACAGGGGCTCTGGGGCCAACGTCCTGACTTTC. Amino acid sequence: CAINRGSGANVLTF.